This note documents a single T cell receptor beta chain sequence. Its matching antigen is unknown. A read error is possible here, since a much larger clone lies one base away. CDR3 length equals 13 residues. Looked up from germline, CDR1 is SSHAT and CDR2 is FNYEAQ (reference sequence). V shed 2 bases and J shed 4 bases, with 5 bases lying between them. TCRdb processed the reads anew with MiXCR; each CDR3 protein has one entry. This table holds 680,000 or so distinct CDR3 sequences, about 33% found once. These data are taken from a study of T cell repertoires in cytomegalovirus infection. On the study more broadly: Use of recently identified HLA-C-restricted and well-studied HLA-B-restricted CMV epitopes was part of the study.

The V gene is TRBV7-7, the J gene TRBJ2-2; D is unclear. Sequencing was performed on cultured PBMCs, taken from culture after CMV antigen stimulation. The sequence was collected from a human donor in good health (CMV status not recorded). Some clones in this sample may be carry-over from other donors' samples. The CDR3 spells CASSLKRTGELFF. DNA of the CDR3: TGTGCCAGCAGCTTAAAGCGCACCGGGGAGCTGTTTTTT. The entire variable domain, with the rest obtained from reference TRBV7-7 and TRBJ2-2, is as follows: GAGVSQSPRYKVTKRGQDVTLRCDPISSHATLYWYQQALGQGPEFLTYFNYEAQPDKSGLPSDRFSAERPEGSISTLTIQRTEQRDSAMYRCASSLKRTGELFFGEGSRLTVL.